What follows are 15 T cell receptor beta chains derived from one specimen sequenced in a study of a mutant IDH1 vaccine in newly diagnosed glioma. Described time point: baseline, week 1 (first vaccination visit). Documented treatment: pre-vaccination baseline after standard-of-care therapy. The protocol was immunoSEQ multiplex PCR, while the TCRdb copy is restricted to in-frame clones and leaves out a portion. The sample has some 68,000 clones; approximately 79% are singletons. Sequenced here: PBMCs, sampled from a glioma patient treated with radiotherapy, temozolomide or both. The source is a man aged 45 to 65 with glioma.

This sequence joins TRBV29-1 and TRBJ2-7; the D gene is possibly TRBD1 (5 bases). CDR1 is SQVTM, CDR2 ANQGSEA, per germline. CDR3 size: 12 residues. V lost 3 bases and J 3 bases, leaving 9 bases between the germline ends. This chain's CDR3 is CSVEGRGYEQYF. CDR3 coding DNA: TGCAGCGTTGAGGGGCGAGGCTACGAGCAGTACTTC.

V and J are TRBV6-5 and TRBJ2-2; either TRBD1 or TRBD2 may fit D (7 bases each). Germline V gene sequence: CDR1 MNHEY, CDR2 SVGAGI. V gave up 6 bases and J gave up 2 bases, with 13 bases separating them. The CDR3 runs 15 residues. The CDR3 loop is CASRGGTVNTGELFF. The CDR3 region has the DNA TGTGCCAGCAGGGGAGGGACAGTTAACACCGGGGAGCTGTTTTTT.

This sequence joins TRBV28 and TRBJ2-7; D is unresolved. This CDR3 comprises 12 residues. CDR1 MDHEN and CDR2 SYDVKM come from the germline V gene. V was clipped by 3 bases and J by 0 bases, with 3 bases between them. CDR3 loop: CASSLYSYEQYF. The CDR3, as DNA: TGTGCCAGCAGTTTGTACTCCTACGAGCAGTACTTC.

The chain is built from TRBV7-9 and TRBJ2-6; D is ambiguous. V was cut by 9 bases and J by 1 base, with 7 bases left in between. The germline V gene has CDR1 SEHNR and CDR2 FQNEAQ (reference sequence). This CDR3 region has 13 residues. The CDR3 DNA is TGTGCCAGTGGGCGATCTGGGGCCAACGTCCTGACTTTC. Encoded protein: CASGRSGANVLTF.

The chain is built from TRBV9 and TRBJ1-1, with 11 positions matching TRBD1. Trimming at V came to 0 bases and at J to 5 bases, leaving 3 bases not matched to a gene. CDR3 length: 15 residues. Germline CDR1 reads SGDLS; CDR2 reads YYNGEE. The CDR3 spells CASSVAGTGGTEAFF. The DNA for the CDR3 is TGTGCCAGCAGCGTAGCTGGGACAGGGGGGACTGAAGCTTTCTTT.

The rearrangement uses TRBV5-6 and TRBJ1-4; 9 nucleotides line up with TRBD1. The CDR3 is 15 residues long. Germline V CDR1 and CDR2: SGHDT, YYEEEE. The J segment lost 5 bases and the V segment lost 4 bases, leaving 6 bases of the junction unmatched. The CDR3 sequence is CASSPTGQGNEKLFF. The CDR3 nucleotides are TGTGCCAGCAGCCCGACCGGACAGGGGAATGAAAAACTGTTTTTT.

The chain recombines TRBV10-3 with TRBJ2-5; unclear D gene. V was trimmed by 5 bases and J by 1 base, leaving 17 bases between them. The CDR3 extends over 16 amino acids. Germline V gives CDR1 ENHRY, CDR2 SYGVKD. The CDR3 sequence is CAISWSPLGAQETQYF. CDR3 nucleotides: TGTGCCATCAGTTGGTCTCCCTTGGGTGCCCAAGAGACCCAGTACTTC.

This chain uses TRBV18 with TRBJ2-7, with TRBD1 matching 9 bases. V trimming: 6 bases; J trimming: 5 bases; junction bases outside the gene matches: 11. CDR1 and CDR2 (germline): KGHSH, LQKENI. CDR3 length equals 15 residues. CDR3 region: CASSAGQGTLNEQYF. CDR3 DNA sequence: TGTGCCAGCTCGGCAGGACAGGGGACCCTTAACGAGCAGTACTTC.

The chain carries TRBV15 and TRBJ1-2, with D possibly matching TRBD1 (5 bases). There are 15 residues in the CDR3. The germline V gene has CDR1 LNHNV and CDR2 YYDKDF (reference sequence). Trimming removed 1 base at V and 1 base at J, with 10 bases between. Here the CDR3 DNA reads TGTGCCACCAGCAGAGGGGGACGGAGTAACTATGGCTACACCTTC. Protein sequence: CATSRGGRSNYGYTF.

This clone was observed a single time. The chain couples TRBV27 to TRBJ2-1, with D perhaps given as TRBD1 or TRBD2 (5 bases each). The ends were cut back, 4 bases at V and 9 bases at J, with 10 bases in the middle. The CDR3 totals 12 residues. CDR1 and CDR2 from the germline V gene are MNHEY and SMNVEV (reference sequence). For the CDR3, the DNA is TGTGCCAGCAGTTCCCAGGGAGTTGAGCAGTTCTTC. Its protein is CASSSQGVEQFF.

J is TRBJ1-2 and V is TRBV10-3; no clear D gene. CDR3 length equals 12 residues. In germline, CDR1 is ENHRY, CDR2 SYGVKD. Trimming removed 2 bases from V and 9 bases from J, with 10 bases in between. CDR3 loop: CAISEMQASYTF. The CDR3 DNA reads as TGTGCCATCAGTGAGATGCAGGCTAGCTACACCTTC.

The chain uses TRBV10-3 and TRBJ2-5, with 14 bases lining up with TRBD2. With 6 bases clipped from V and 2 bases from J, the junction kept 8 bases outside the gene matches. The germline V gene has CDR1 ENHRY and CDR2 SYGVKD. This CDR3 has 17 amino acids. The CDR3 nucleotides are TGTGCCATCAGGGGCTCCGGGACTAGCGGGGGTCAAGAGACCCAGTACTTC. Translating gives CAIRGSGTSGGQETQYF.

The rearrangement links TRBV19 to TRBJ1-5; weak D call: TRBD1 (6 bases). CDR1 and CDR2 from the germline V gene are LNHDA and SQIVND (reference sequence). With 5 bases removed from V and 7 bases from J, the gap between germline ends came to 12 bases. The CDR3 is 13 residues long. The CDR3 region has the DNA TGTGCCAGTAGTGGGGGGGCCGGGCAGCCCCAGCATTTT. This codes for CASSGGAGQPQHF.

This rearrangement joins TRBV7-9 to TRBJ2-5; 7 bases fit TRBD1. Germline CDR1 is SEHNR and CDR2 is FQNEAQ (reference sequence). CDR3 length: 14 residues. Losses at the gene ends were 7 bases for V and 4 bases for J; bases not matched to a gene: 9. CDR3 sequence: CASTGKTGIETQYF. DNA for the CDR3: TGTGCCAGCACCGGGAAGACAGGGATAGAGACCCAGTACTTC.

V gene TRBV6-5 combines with J gene TRBJ1-6; D remains ambiguous. The CDR3 is 13 residues long. Looked up from germline, CDR1 is MNHEY and CDR2 is SVGAGI. V was trimmed by 2 bases and J by 7 bases, leaving 6 bases between them. The CDR3 DNA reads as TGTGCCAGCAGTTACCCCTCAAATTCACCCCTCCACTTT. Its protein is CASSYPSNSPLHF.